The clone carrying this T cell receptor (beta chain) has a handful of counts. The record originates from a study of CD8+CD57+ T cells in acquired aplastic anemia. Only patients with CD8+CD57+ cell expansion on flow cytometry were chosen for sequencing. Profiling that covered TCR beta VDJ and CDR3 relied on genomic DNA as its template. MiXCR was run by TCRdb on the reads, yielding one entry per CDR3 protein. The sample has a few hundred thousand distinct CDR3 sequences; under 40% are singletons. Germline assignment: CDR1 SNHLY and CDR2 FYNNEI. CDR3 length equals 12 residues. V dropped 6 bases and J dropped 9 bases, with 9 bases sitting between them.

The sequenced sample consisted of sorted CD4+, CD8+, or CD8+CD57+ T cells (not recorded which) from PBMCs. The chain employs TRBV2 and TRBJ1-6; D gene unclear. The clonotype comes from a human donor with aplastic anemia. The CDR3 here is CASRREVSPLHF. For the CDR3, the DNA is TGTGCCAGCAGGCGGGAAGTTTCACCCCTCCACTTT. Full variable domain (rest looked up from reference TRBV2 and TRBJ1-6): EPEVTQTPSHQVTQMGQEVILRCVPISNHLYFYWYRQILGQKVEFLVSFYNNEISEKSEIFDDQFSVERPDGSNFTLKIRSTKLEDSAMYFCASRREVSPLHFGNGTRLTVT.